This T cell receptor beta chain was identified during a study of metastatic and nonmetastatic thyroid tumors (dated by TCRdb to about 2020). About the study as a whole: Repertoires were compared across peripheral blood and tumor or nodule tissue samples from malignant and benign thyroid patients. The full study reports these points: In both blood and tumor samples, TCR beta diversity was reported to be significantly higher in malignant tumors than in benign nodules.

No patient had received any treatment before thyroid surgery. Patient clinical samples collected from about 2012 to 2019 were retrospectively analysed using T-cell receptor beta sequencing. This clone was seen many times. The clone's antigen remains unknown. Within one base of it there is no much larger clone, and no base qualities were kept. Taken from the germline V gene, the CDR1 and CDR2 loops are MNHEY and SVGEGT. Measured from the cysteine to the phenylalanine, the CDR3 is 11 residues long. The only DNA kept is the CDR3, 33 bases in frame from the first base. V gives up 2 bases and J gives up 9 bases, and the segment between their germline ends measures 7 bases. The protocol used for the library was PCR. TCRdb records Illumina HiSeq 4000 as the sequencer. High-throughput sequencing was used to profile the TCR beta-chain CDR3 region of every patient. In the original analysis: CDR3 differences across clinicopathological groups were used to build a classifier for discriminating distant-metastatic papillary thyroid cancer patients. To measure repertoire diversity the researchers used the Shannon index, while the Morisita-Horn index served to gauge how similar the tumor and blood repertoires were. TCRdb trimmed the raw reads at Q25, called clones with MiXCR and kept productive beta chains. For this entry, the V and J calls and clone size follow TCRdb and not the study's own pipeline. The sample table shows tens of thousands of clones, and 13% are seen once. Over 15% of the sample rests with the top ten.

This TCR was recovered from a female donor with papillary thyroid cancer or a benign thyroid nodule (not recorded which). Some clones in this sample may be carry-over from other donors' samples. The sequenced sample was blood. The sequence links TRBV6-2 or TRBV6-3 to TRBJ2-5; too little of a D gene remains to name it. The nucleotide sequence reads as follows: TGTGCCAGCAGTTACCCCGAGGCCCAGTACTTC. The resulting protein is CASSYPEAQYF.